The 9 T cell receptor beta chains below come from one sample, sequenced in a study of molecular identifiers for immune sequencing clone quantification. TCRdb passed the PCR reads through MiXCR, listing each CDR3 protein once. Here the sample spans about 640,000 distinct CDR3 sequences, 15% to 20% being singletons. Sequencing was carried out using naive CD8+ T cells from blood, with Jurkat cell RNA spiked in. The subset: FACS-sorted CD8+CD4-CCR7+CD45RA+ naive T cells. The receptors shown here come from a human donor in good health. Some libraries in this study had Jurkat cell RNA spiked in.

Notes on this clonotype: This clone may be a read error of a much larger clone one base away. This CDR3 reads CASSDGTAGYEQYF. CDR3 DNA sequence: TGTGCCAGCAGTGACGGGACGGCTGGCTACGAGCAGTACTTC. This chain connects TRBV25-1 to TRBJ2-7; D might be TRBD1 or TRBD2, each matching 5 bases. V was trimmed by 3 bases and J by 3 bases, leaving 12 bases between them. The CDR3 is 14 residues long. The germline V gene encodes CDR1 MGHDK and CDR2 SYGVNS.

Many counts were recorded for this clonotype. The V gene is TRBV5-4, the J gene TRBJ2-5; 16 positions match TRBD2. CDR3 size: 17 residues. The V gene end was trimmed by 3 bases and the J gene end by 6 bases; junction bases not matched to a gene: 8. Germline V gene data show CDR1 as SGHNT and CDR2 as YYREEE (reference sequence). The DNA for the CDR3 is TGTGCCAGCAGCTCCGGGGGACTAGCGGGAGGGCCCCAGACCCAGTACTTC. Translated: CASSSGGLAGGPQTQYF.

This clonotype was found a few times. This chain uses TRBV6-2 or TRBV6-3 with TRBJ2-7, with 7 bases that match TRBD1. V dropped 6 bases and J dropped 2; count of bases not matched to a gene: 10. CDR3 length equals 15 residues. CDR1 and CDR2 from the germline V gene are MNHEY and SVGEGT. The CDR3 sequence: CASSHRGMTPYEQYF. As DNA, the CDR3 is TGTGCCAGCAGCCACAGGGGCATGACTCCCTACGAGCAGTACTTC.

This clonotype was recorded many times. V and J are TRBV7-9 and TRBJ1-6, with D hard to call. Deletions cut 7 bases from V and 8 bases from J, with 15 bases between. The CDR3 runs to 14 residues. Germline V CDR1 and CDR2: SEHNR, FQNEAQ (reference sequence). CDR3 sequence (DNA): TGTGCCAGCACCATAGACCTCCGGGATTCACCCCTCCACTTT. It is translated as CASTIDLRDSPLHF.

V and J are TRBV7-9 and TRBJ1-4, with TRBD1 matching 8 bases. Unmatched junction bases numbered 5, after V lost 4 bases and J lost 4 bases. From germline, CDR1 is SEHNR and CDR2 FQNEAQ (reference sequence). The CDR3 is 15 residues long. The CDR3 nucleotides read TGTGCCAGCAGCTCCAGGGGGCAGGTTAATGAAAAACTGTTTTTT. It encodes CASSSRGQVNEKLFF.

J is TRBJ2-1 and V is TRBV28, with D perhaps TRBD1 (6 bases). The germline CDR1 and CDR2 sequences are MDHEN and SYDVKM. V lost 7 bases, J lost 0 bases, and 16 bases lay in between. The CDR3 covers 16 residues. CDR3 sequence (DNA): TGTGCCAGCAATTTGCTCCAGGGGTCCTCCTACAATGAGCAGTTCTTC. Amino acid sequence: CASNLLQGSSYNEQFF.

This clonotype has only a few counts. This rearrangement joins TRBV5-1 to TRBJ2-5, with 8 bases aligning to TRBD1. V lost 3 bases, J lost 2 bases, and 6 bases stayed unmatched. The CDR3 covers 15 residues. Germline CDR1 reads SGHRS; CDR2 reads YFSETQ. CDR3 DNA sequence: TGCGCCAGCAGCTGGGAGACAGGGGAACAAGAGACCCAGTACTTC. Amino acid sequence: CASSWETGEQETQYF.

This clonotype was counted many times. The chain has TRBV27 and TRBJ2-7; TRBD2 agrees at 8 bases. With V trimmed by 2 bases and J by 5 bases, 5 bases remained unmatched. The CDR3 consists of 14 residues. CDR1 and CDR2 from the germline V gene are MNHEY and SMNVEV (reference sequence). Here the CDR3 reads CASSLVAGFDEQYF. The DNA of the CDR3 is TGTGCCAGCAGTTTAGTAGCGGGATTCGACGAGCAGTACTTC.

The table lists this clonotype with many counts. The CDR3 protein is CASSPTGQGYEQYF. CDR3 coding DNA: TGTGCCAGCAGCCCGACCGGACAGGGGTACGAGCAGTACTTC. This sequence joins TRBV3-1 and TRBJ2-7; TRBD1 aligns across 9 bases. CDR3 length: 14 residues. Trimming took 4 bases from V and 4 from J; bases not matched to a gene: 5. From germline, CDR1 is LGHDT and CDR2 YNNKEL (reference sequence).